Below, 3 T cell receptor beta chains from the same sample are listed, as sequenced in a study of T cells in Graves' hyperthyroidism and ophthalmopathy. Authors of the study amplified TCR beta CDR3 regions from RNA transcripts. TCR CDR3 regions were first amplified by RT-PCR with HTBI primers. TCRdb called the multiplex PCR reads again in MiXCR, with one record for every CDR3 protein. The sample carries about 600,000 distinct CDR3 sequences, roughly a sixth recorded once. The specimen sequenced was blood. These TCRs come from a woman aged 40 to 55 with Graves' ophthalmopathy.

This clonotype was counted only a few times. The chain combines TRBV27 with TRBJ2-1; the match to TRBD1 covers 8 bases. The CDR3 is 14 residues long. CDR1 is MNHEY and CDR2 is SMNVEV in the germline V gene (reference sequence). The V segment lost 5 bases and the J segment 6 bases; nucleotides outside the gene matches: 6. Here the CDR3 DNA reads TGTGCCAGCAGTCCGGACAGGGAGAGCAATGAGCAGTTCTTC. This codes for CASSPDRESNEQFF.

This chain uses TRBV10-2 with TRBJ2-7; perhaps TRBD1 as D (5 bases). Germline CDR1 and CDR2: WSHSY and SAAADI. The CDR3 runs 14 residues. V dropped 8 bases and J dropped 0 bases, with 14 bases sitting between them. This CDR3 is CASALRGSSYEQYF. The CDR3 DNA is TGCGCCAGCGCCTTAAGGGGTAGCTCCTACGAGCAGTACTTC.

This clonotype appeared a few times. The genes are TRBV7-9 and TRBJ1-1; D remains unclear. With 3 bases removed from V and 8 bases from J, the gap between germline ends came to 10 bases. The CDR3 sequence is 12 residues long. CDR1 is SEHNR and CDR2 is FQNEAQ in the germline V gene (reference sequence). CDR3 bases: TGTGCCAGCAGCTTTTCTTCCCGAGAAGCTTTCTTT. Encoded protein: CASSFSSREAFF.